These 10 T cell receptor beta chains came from one sample sequenced in a study of early T cells in non-severe SARS-CoV-2 infection (dated by TCRdb to the early 2020s). Libraries were built with 5' RACE. TCRdb shows the sequencer as NextSeq 500. Using fastp at Q25 and MiXCR, TCRdb reprocessed the public reads and kept productive beta chains. Under each unique CDR3 protein, matching rows form one entry showing the most common genes and DNA. A total of about 52,000 distinct CDR3 sequences appear in this sample, around 7.5% of them only once. The top ten clones comprise 9.4% of the sample. Material for sequencing was whole blood. The receptor source for this set is an adult who was a healthcare worker with PCR-confirmed SARS-CoV-2 infection or an uninfected control (not recorded which).

This clonotype was counted ten times or more. J is TRBJ2-3 and V is TRBV7-3; 12 bases are a match to TRBD2. V lost 2 bases, J lost 4 bases, and 1 base stayed unmatched. CDR1 and CDR2 from the germline V gene are SGHTA and FQGTGA. This CDR3 spans 15 amino acids. This chain's CDR3 is CASSLLAGGPDTQYF. As DNA, the CDR3 is TGTGCCAGCAGCTTACTAGCGGGAGGGCCAGATACGCAGTATTTT.

The V and J genes are TRBV7-9 and TRBJ1-4; a possible D gene is TRBD1 (6 bases). The CDR3 runs 15 residues. The V end lost 2 bases, the J end lost 6 bases, and 13 bases lay between the germline ends. Looked up from germline, CDR1 is SEHNR and CDR2 is FQNEAQ (reference sequence). CDR3 in amino acids: CASSLQQGVDEKLFF. The CDR3 DNA sequence: TGTGCCAGCAGCTTACAACAGGGAGTAGATGAAAAACTGTTTTTT.

The V and J genes are TRBV28 and TRBJ2-1; D unclear. Trimming removed 2 bases from V and 4 bases from J, with 12 bases in between. The CDR3 has 15 residues. Germline lookup yields CDR1 MDHEN and CDR2 SYDVKM. DNA for the CDR3: TGTGCCAGCAGTTTACCGGACGACGGTTACAATGAGCAGTTCTTC. Residues: CASSLPDDGYNEQFF.

This chain connects TRBV14 to TRBJ2-7; D gene uncertain. Deletions cut 5 bases from V and 6 bases from J, with 14 bases between. Germline CDR1 is SGHDN and CDR2 is FVKESK. This CDR3 comprises 13 residues. CDR3 nucleotide sequence: TGTGCCAGCAGCATCTGGCAGGACGGCGAGCAGTACTTC. Protein sequence: CASSIWQDGEQYF. Supplemented by reference TRBV14 and TRBJ2-7, the full variable domain reads EAGVTQFPSHSVIEKGQTVTLRCDPISGHDNLYWYRRVMGKEIKFLLHFVKESKQDESGMPNNRFLAERTGGTYSTLKVQPAELEDSGVYFCASSIWQDGEQYFGPGTRLTVT.

This clonotype was seen a few times. The rearrangement joins TRBV6-2 or TRBV6-3 to TRBJ2-1; perhaps TRBD2 as D (5 bases). This CDR3 is 13 amino acids long. Trimming removed 8 bases at V and 4 bases at J, with 12 bases between. Per germline, CDR1 MNHEY and CDR2 SVGEGT. CDR3 loop: CASGLAVYNEQFF. CDR3 coding DNA: TGTGCCAGCGGGCTAGCTGTTTACAATGAGCAGTTCTTC.

This clonotype was observed at least ten times. The CDR3 spells CASSGQGGGIQYF. CDR3 sequence (DNA): TGTGCCAGCAGTGGCCAAGGAGGAGGCATTCAGTACTTC. The rearrangement joins TRBV6-4 to TRBJ2-4, with D perhaps matching TRBD2 (5 bases). Trimming shortened V by 4 bases and J by 9 bases, and 13 bases separated the two germline ends. The CDR3 consists of 13 residues. Germline V CDR1 and CDR2: MRHNA, SNTAGT.

The chain uses TRBV20-1 and TRBJ2-5, with 10 nucleotides matching TRBD2. The CDR3 has 15 amino acids. CDR1 and CDR2 (germline): DFQATT, SNEGSKA (reference sequence). The V segment lost 0 bases and the J segment 3 bases; nucleotides outside the gene matches: 4. For the CDR3, the DNA is TGCAGTGCTAGAGATGCACTAGCGGGAAAAGAGACCCAGTACTTC. Protein sequence: CSARDALAGKETQYF.

This clonotype came up a few times. This sequence joins TRBV5-1 and TRBJ2-1; D gene unclear. This CDR3 comprises 12 residues. Germline V gene data show CDR1 as SGHRS and CDR2 as YFSETQ. The V end lost 0 bases, the J end lost 8 bases, and 6 bases lay between the germline ends. CDR3 in amino acids: CASSLGLDEQFF. The CDR3 DNA follows: TGCGCCAGCAGCTTGGGGTTGGATGAGCAGTTCTTC.

The rearrangement links TRBV11-3 to TRBJ2-1; D is ambiguous. The CDR3 contains 17 residues. V shed 1 base and J shed 0 bases, with 13 bases lying between them. Germline-derived CDR1 and CDR2 are SGHNT and YENEEA. For the CDR3, the DNA is TGTGCCAGCAGCTTAGTGGTCGGCGTGAGCTCCTACAATGAGCAGTTCTTC. This gives the protein CASSLVVGVSSYNEQFF.

This clonotype was detected only once. One junction end disagrees with the germline gene, perhaps due to a read error. The chain links TRBV7-8 to TRBJ2-3; 14 nucleotides align to TRBD2. CDR1 is SGHVS and CDR2 is FQNEAQ in the germline V gene. The CDR3 has 15 amino acids. Written as DNA, the CDR3 is TGTGTCAGCAGTCCGACTAGCGGGGGGGCCAATACGCAGTATTTT. It translates to CVSSPTSGGANTQYF.